The rows below give T cell receptor beta chains drawn from one sample of a study of Graves' ophthalmopathy and Graves' hyperthyroidism. TCRdb reprocessed the multiplex PCR reads via MiXCR and lists one record per CDR3 protein. The sample records 500,000 to 800,000 distinct CDR3 sequences, more than 40% being singletons. The material sequenced was peripheral blood. The receptors were sampled from an adult man with Graves' ophthalmopathy. Both conserved end residues are part of each CDR3. D genes are given only for firm matches. The listing skips clone size in some rows; elsewhere it reads once, few, many or a size class.

clone_size d_call j_call v_call cdr3_aa cdr3_nt
many - TRBJ1-5 TRBV6-1 CASSEAGGDTDQPQHF TGTGCCAGCAGTGAAGCGGGAGGGGATACCGATCAGCCCCAGCATTTT
- - TRBJ2-2 TRBV10-3 CAISGLRGDTGELFF TGTGCCATCAGTGGCTTAAGGGGGGACACCGGGGAGCTGTTTTTT
many - TRBJ1-5 TRBV6-5 CASSSSGANQPQHF TGTGCCAGCAGTTCCTCAGGGGCCAATCAGCCCCAGCATTTT
few TRBD1 TRBJ2-5 TRBV7-9 CASSSEDRVGETQYF TGTGCCAGCAGCTCCGAGGACAGGGTGGGAGAGACCCAGTACTTC
- - TRBJ2-5 TRBV10-3 CASSLIRGGTQYF TGTGCCAGCAGCCTGATACGAGGGGGGACCCAGTACTTC
few - TRBJ1-1 TRBV2 CASSMGGTEAFF TGTGCCAGCAGTATGGGGGGAACTGAAGCTTTCTTT
few - TRBJ2-7 TRBV5-8 CASSLTVHYEQYF TGTGCCAGCAGCTTGACAGTCCACTACGAGCAGTACTTC
- - TRBJ1-2 TRBV20-1 CGLTLEEDYGYTF TGCGGATTAACCTTGGAGGAGGACTATGGCTACACCTTC
many TRBD1 TRBJ2-5 TRBV4-3 CASSQANRGLETQYF TGCGCCAGCAGCCAAGCGAACAGGGGGCTCGAGACCCAGTACTTC
- - TRBJ1-4 TRBV2 CASSLRQTDNEKLFF TGTGCCAGCAGTTTGAGGCAGACGGACAATGAAAAACTGTTTTTT
- - TRBJ1-1 TRBV2 CASSREGFAFF TGTGCCAGCAGTAGGGAAGGATTTGCTTTCTTT
- TRBD2 TRBJ2-2 TRBV9 CASSQIGLAGLGPFANTGELFF TGTGCCAGCAGCCAAATCGGACTAGCGGGGTTAGGACCATTCGCGAACACCGGGGAGCTGTTTTTT